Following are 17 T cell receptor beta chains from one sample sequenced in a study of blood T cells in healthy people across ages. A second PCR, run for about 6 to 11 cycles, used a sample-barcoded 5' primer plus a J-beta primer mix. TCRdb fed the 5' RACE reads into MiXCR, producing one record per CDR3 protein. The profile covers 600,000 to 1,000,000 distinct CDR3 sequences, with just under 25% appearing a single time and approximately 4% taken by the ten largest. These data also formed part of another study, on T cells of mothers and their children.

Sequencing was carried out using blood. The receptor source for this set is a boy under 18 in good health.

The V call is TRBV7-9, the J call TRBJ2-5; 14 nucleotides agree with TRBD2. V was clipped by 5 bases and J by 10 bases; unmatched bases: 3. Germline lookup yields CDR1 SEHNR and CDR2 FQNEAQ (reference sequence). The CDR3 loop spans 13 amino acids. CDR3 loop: CASSPGLAGGQYF. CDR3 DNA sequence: TGTGCCAGCAGCCCTGGACTAGCGGGGGGCCAGTACTTC.

CDR3 bases: TGTGCCAGCAGCGCCCCGGGACCACGGGACGAGCAGTACTTC. It codes for CASSAPGPRDEQYF. V and J are TRBV7-9 and TRBJ2-5; TRBD1 or TRBD2 may be the D gene (5 bases each). The J call is in doubt because the DNA end fits TRBJ2-7 better. Germline loops: CDR1 SEHNR, CDR2 FQNEAQ (reference sequence). The CDR3 is 14 residues long.

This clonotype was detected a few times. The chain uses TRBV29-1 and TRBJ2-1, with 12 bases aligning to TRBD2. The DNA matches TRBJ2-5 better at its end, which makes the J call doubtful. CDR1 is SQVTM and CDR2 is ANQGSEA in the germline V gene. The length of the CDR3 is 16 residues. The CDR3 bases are TGCAGCGCCGAACCCCGGACTAGCGGGGTACGGCGGACCCAGTACTTC. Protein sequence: CSAEPRTSGVRRTQYF.

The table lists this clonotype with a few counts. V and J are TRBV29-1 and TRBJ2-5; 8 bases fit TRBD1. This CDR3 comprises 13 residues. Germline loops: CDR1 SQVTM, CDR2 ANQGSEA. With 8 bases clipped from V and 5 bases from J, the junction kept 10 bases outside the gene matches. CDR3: CSMGQAFGETQYF. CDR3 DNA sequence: TGCAGCATGGGACAGGCGTTTGGGGAGACCCAGTACTTC.

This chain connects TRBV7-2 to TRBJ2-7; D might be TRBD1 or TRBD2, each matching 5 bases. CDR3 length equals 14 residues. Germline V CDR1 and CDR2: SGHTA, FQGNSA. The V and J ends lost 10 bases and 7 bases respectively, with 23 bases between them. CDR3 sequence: CANSGDRPWGEQYF. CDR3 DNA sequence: TGTGCCAACAGTGGGGACCGCCCATGGGGGGAGCAGTACTTC.

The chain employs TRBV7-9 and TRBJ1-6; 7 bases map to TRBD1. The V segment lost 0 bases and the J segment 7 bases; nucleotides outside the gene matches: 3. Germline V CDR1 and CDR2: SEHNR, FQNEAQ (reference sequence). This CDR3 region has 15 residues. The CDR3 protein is CASSLAQGQNSPLHF. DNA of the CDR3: TGTGCCAGCAGCTTAGCGCAGGGACAGAATTCACCCCTCCACTTT.

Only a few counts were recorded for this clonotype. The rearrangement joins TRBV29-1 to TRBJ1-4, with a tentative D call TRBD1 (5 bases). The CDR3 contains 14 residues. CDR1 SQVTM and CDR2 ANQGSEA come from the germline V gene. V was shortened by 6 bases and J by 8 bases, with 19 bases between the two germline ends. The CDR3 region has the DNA TGCAGCGTGGCCGGGACTCCACCCGGGGAAAAACTGTTTTTT. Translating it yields CSVAGTPPGEKLFF.

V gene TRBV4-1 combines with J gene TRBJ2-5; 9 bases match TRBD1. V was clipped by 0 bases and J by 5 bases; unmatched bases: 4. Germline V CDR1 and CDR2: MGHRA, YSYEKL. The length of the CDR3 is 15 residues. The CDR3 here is CASSQEGQGSETQYF. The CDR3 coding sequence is TGCGCCAGCAGCCAAGAAGGACAGGGGTCCGAGACCCAGTACTTC.

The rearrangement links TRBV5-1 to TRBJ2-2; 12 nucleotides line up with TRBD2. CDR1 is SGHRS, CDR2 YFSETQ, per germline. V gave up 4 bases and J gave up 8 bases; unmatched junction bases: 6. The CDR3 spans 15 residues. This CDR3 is CASSPGLAGSGELFF. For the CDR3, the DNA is TGCGCCAGCAGCCCCGGACTAGCGGGGTCGGGGGAGCTGTTTTTT.

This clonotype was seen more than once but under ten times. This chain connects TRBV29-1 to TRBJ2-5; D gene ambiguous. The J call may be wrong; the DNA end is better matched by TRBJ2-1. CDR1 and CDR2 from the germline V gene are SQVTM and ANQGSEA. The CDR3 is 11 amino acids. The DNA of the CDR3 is TGCAGCGTTGACCCTATGAATGAGCAGTTCTTC. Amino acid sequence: CSVDPMNEQFF.

CDR3 nucleotides: TGCGGAGGAGGTGGCATATCCGGAAACACCATATATTTT. Its protein product is CGGGGISGNTIYF. The chain combines TRBV29-1 with TRBJ1-3, with D unresolved. The CDR3 extends over 13 amino acids. Germline V CDR1 and CDR2: SQVTM, ANQGSEA.

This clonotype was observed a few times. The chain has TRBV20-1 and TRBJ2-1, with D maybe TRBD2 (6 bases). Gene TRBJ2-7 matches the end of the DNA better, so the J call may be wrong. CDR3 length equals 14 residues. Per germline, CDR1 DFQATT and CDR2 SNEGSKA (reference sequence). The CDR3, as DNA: TGCAGTGCTAGAGCCATTGCGGGACCCTACGAGCAGTACTTC. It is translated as CSARAIAGPYEQYF.

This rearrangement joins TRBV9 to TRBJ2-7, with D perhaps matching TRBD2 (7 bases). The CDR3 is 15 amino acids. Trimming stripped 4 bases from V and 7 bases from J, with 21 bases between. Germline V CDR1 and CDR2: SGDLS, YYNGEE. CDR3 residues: CASSPSGTPSSEQYF. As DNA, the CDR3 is TGTGCCAGCAGCCCGAGCGGGACACCAAGTTCTGAGCAGTACTTC. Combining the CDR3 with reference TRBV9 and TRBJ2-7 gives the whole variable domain DSGVTQTPKHLITATGQRVTLRCSPRSGDLSVYWYQQSLDQGLQFLIQYYNGEERAKGNILERFSAQQFPDLHSELNLSSLELGDSALYFCASSPSGTPSSEQYFGPGTRLTVT.

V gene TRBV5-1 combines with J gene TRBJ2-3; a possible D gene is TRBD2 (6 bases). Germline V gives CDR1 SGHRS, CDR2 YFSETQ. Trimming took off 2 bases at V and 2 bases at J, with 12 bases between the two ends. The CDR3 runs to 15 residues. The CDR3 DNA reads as TGCGCCAGCAGCTTCCGGGGGTACAACACAGATACGCAGTATTTT. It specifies CASSFRGYNTDTQYF.

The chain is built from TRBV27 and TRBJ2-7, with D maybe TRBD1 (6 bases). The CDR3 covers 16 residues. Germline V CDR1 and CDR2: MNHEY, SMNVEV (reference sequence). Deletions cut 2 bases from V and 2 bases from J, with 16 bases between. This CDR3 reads CASSLLSDRSPYEQYF. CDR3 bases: TGTGCCAGCAGTTTACTATCAGACAGGTCCCCCTACGAGCAGTACTTC.

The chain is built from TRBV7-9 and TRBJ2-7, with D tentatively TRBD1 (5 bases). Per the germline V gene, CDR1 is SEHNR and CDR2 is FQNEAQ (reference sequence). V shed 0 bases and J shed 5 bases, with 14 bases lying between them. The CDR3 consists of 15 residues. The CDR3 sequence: CASSLALGQAHEQYF. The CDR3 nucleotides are TGTGCCAGCAGCTTAGCGTTGGGGCAGGCCCACGAGCAGTACTTC. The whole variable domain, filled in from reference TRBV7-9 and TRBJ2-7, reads DTGVSQNPRHKITKRGQNVTFRCDPISEHNRLYWYRQTLGQGPEFLTYFQNEAQLEKSRLLSDRFSAERPKGSFSTLEIQRTEQGDSAMYLCASSLALGQAHEQYFGPGTRLTVT.

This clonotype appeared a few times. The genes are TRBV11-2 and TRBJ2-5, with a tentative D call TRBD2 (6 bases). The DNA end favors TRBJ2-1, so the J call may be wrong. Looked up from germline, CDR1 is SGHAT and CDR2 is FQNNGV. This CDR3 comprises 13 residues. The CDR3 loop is CASSFTTSNEQFF. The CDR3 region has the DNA TGTGCCAGCAGCTTTACGACTAGCAATGAGCAGTTCTTC.